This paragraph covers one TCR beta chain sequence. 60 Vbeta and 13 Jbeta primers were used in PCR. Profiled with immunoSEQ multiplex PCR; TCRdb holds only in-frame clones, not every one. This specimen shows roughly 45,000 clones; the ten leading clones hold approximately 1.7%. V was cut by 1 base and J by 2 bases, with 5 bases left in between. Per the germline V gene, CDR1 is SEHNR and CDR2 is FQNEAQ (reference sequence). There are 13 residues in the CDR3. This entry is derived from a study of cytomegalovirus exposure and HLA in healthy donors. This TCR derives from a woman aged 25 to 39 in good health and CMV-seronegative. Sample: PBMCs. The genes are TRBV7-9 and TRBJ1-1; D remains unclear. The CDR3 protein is CASSLGSNTEAFF. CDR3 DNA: TGTGCCAGCAGCTTAGGAAGCAACACTGAAGCTTTCTTT.